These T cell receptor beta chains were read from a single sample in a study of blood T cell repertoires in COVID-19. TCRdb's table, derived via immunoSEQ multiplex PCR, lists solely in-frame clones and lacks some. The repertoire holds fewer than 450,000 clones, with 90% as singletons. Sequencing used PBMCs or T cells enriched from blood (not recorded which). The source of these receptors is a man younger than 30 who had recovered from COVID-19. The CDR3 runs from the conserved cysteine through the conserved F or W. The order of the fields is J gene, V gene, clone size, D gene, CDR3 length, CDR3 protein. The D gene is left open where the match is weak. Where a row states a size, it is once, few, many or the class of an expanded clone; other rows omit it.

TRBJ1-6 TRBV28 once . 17 CASSLWGTGRPNSPLHF
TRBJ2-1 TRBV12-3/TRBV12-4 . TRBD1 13 CASSIDRGNEQFF
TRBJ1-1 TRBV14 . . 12 CASSPNPIEAFF
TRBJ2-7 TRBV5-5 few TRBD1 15 CASSSWTGGSYEQYF
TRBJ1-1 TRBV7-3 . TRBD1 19 CASSLSAGGIPPRTSEAFF
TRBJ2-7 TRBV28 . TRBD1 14 CASGLPTGTYEQYF
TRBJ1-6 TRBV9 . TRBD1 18 CASSAGSDRGWYNSPLHF
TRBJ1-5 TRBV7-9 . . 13 CASSFGEAGPQHF
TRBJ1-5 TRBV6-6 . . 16 CASSEPPQEGNQPQHF
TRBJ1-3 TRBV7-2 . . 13 CASSFQGGNTIYF
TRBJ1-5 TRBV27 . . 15 CASSETGTRRQPQHF
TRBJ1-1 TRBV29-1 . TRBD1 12 CSVPTGQFEAFF
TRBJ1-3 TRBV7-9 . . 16 CASSHRDSHSGNTIYF
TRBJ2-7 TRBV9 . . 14 CASSVGDYSYEQYF
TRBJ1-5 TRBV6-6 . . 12 CASGADDQPQHF
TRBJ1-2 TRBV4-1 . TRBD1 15 CASRFTGTGGPGYTF
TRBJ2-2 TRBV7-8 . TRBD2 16 CASSVTSGRSTGELFF
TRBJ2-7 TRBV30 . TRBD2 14 CAWSVLAGVHEQYF
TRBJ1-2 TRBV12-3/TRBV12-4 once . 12 CASSSGLHGYTF
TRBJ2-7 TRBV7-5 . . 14 CVRMQWGVLYEQYF
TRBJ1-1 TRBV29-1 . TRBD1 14 CSGQQGLMNTEAFF
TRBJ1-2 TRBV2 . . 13 CASSLVQMYGYTF